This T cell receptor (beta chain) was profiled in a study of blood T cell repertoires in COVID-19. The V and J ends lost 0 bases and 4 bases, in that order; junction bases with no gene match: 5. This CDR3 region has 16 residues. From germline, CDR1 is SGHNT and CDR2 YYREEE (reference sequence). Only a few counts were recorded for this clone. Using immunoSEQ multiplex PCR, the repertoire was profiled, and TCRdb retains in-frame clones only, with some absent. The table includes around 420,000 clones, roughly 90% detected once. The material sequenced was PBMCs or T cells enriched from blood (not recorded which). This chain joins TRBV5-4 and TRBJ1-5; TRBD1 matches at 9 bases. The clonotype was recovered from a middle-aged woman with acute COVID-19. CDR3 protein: CASSLGTGVLNQPQHF. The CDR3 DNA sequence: TGTGCCAGCAGCTTGGGGACAGGGGTTTTAAATCAGCCCCAGCATTTT.